A selection of T cell receptor beta chains follows, all from one sample in a study of regulatory T cells in long-lasting Graves disease. TCRdb used MiXCR to reprocess the multiplex PCR reads, holding one entry per CDR3 protein. The top ten hold approximately 17% of the sample, which has 350,000 to 500,000 distinct CDR3 sequences, about 15% seen once. These same records also appear under a second study, on T cells in Graves' hyperthyroidism and ophthalmopathy.

The source was peripheral blood mononuclear cells (PBMCs), collected at new diagnosis, from a patient treated with antithyroid drugs. The receptors originated from a woman aged 45-65 years with Graves disease. CDR3s include the opening cysteine and the closing phenylalanine or tryptophan. A D gene is named only where the DNA matches it firmly. Size values are once, few and many counts, or a class for expanded clones, and some rows have none.

d_gene: TRBD2
v_gene: TRBV20-1
abundance: many
j_gene: TRBJ2-1
CDR3aa: CSAKGLAGEGRSSYNEQFF
CDR3nt: TGCAGTGCCAAGGGACTAGCGGGAGAGGGGCGAAGCTCCTACAATGAGCAGTTCTTC

d_gene: TRBD1
v_gene: TRBV28
abundance: many
j_gene: TRBJ2-7
CDR3aa: CASSQGTGGIYEQYF
CDR3nt: TGTGCCAGCAGTCAAGGGACAGGGGGCATCTACGAGCAGTACTTC

d_gene: .
v_gene: TRBV6-2/TRBV6-3
abundance: .
j_gene: TRBJ2-4
CDR3aa: CASSPRTGLAKNIQYF
CDR3nt: TGTGCCAGCAGCCCCCGGACGGGTTTGGCCAAAAACATTCAGTACTTC

d_gene: TRBD2
v_gene: TRBV28
abundance: many
j_gene: TRBJ2-7
CDR3aa: CASSALREGLYEQYF
CDR3nt: TGTGCCAGCAGTGCCCTGAGGGAGGGGCTCTACGAGCAGTACTTC

d_gene: .
v_gene: TRBV28
abundance: many
j_gene: TRBJ1-1
CDR3aa: CASSSPQQGNTEAFF
CDR3nt: TGTGCCAGCAGTTCGCCTCAACAGGGAAACACTGAAGCTTTCTTT

d_gene: TRBD2
v_gene: TRBV24-1
abundance: few
j_gene: TRBJ2-1
CDR3aa: CATSFGRVGDEQFF
CDR3nt: TGTGCCACCAGTTTTGGGAGGGTAGGTGATGAGCAGTTCTTC

d_gene: TRBD2
v_gene: TRBV7-3
abundance: few
j_gene: TRBJ2-2
CDR3aa: CASSFTSGRGTGELFF
CDR3nt: TGTGCCAGCAGCTTTACTAGCGGGAGAGGCACCGGGGAGCTGTTTTTT

d_gene: TRBD1
v_gene: TRBV12-3/TRBV12-4
abundance: many
j_gene: TRBJ2-7
CDR3aa: CASSSTGGPYEQYF
CDR3nt: TGTGCCAGCAGTTCGACAGGGGGCCCCTACGAGCAGTACTTC

d_gene: .
v_gene: TRBV6-1
abundance: few
j_gene: TRBJ2-1
CDR3aa: CASSDTAGQNEQFF
CDR3nt: TGTGCCAGCAGTGATACGGCGGGCCAGAATGAGCAGTTCTTC

d_gene: .
v_gene: TRBV10-1
abundance: few
j_gene: TRBJ1-6
CDR3aa: CASSEGGSSPLHF
CDR3nt: TGCGCCAGCAGTGAAGGGGGATCTTCACCCCTCCACTTT

d_gene: .
v_gene: TRBV19
abundance: .
j_gene: TRBJ2-1
CDR3aa: CASRTGGGAYNEQFF
CDR3nt: TGTGCCAGTAGAACGGGGGGCGGCGCCTACAATGAGCAGTTCTTC

d_gene: .
v_gene: TRBV3-1
abundance: many
j_gene: TRBJ2-5
CDR3aa: CASSQDQAGDETQYF
CDR3nt: TGTGCCAGCAGCCAAGATCAAGCAGGGGACGAGACCCAGTACTTC

d_gene: .
v_gene: TRBV12-3/TRBV12-4
abundance: many
j_gene: TRBJ2-2
CDR3aa: CASSFTFQEDTGELFF
CDR3nt: TGTGCCAGCAGTTTCACGTTCCAGGAGGACACCGGGGAGCTGTTTTTT

d_gene: TRBD2
v_gene: TRBV12-3/TRBV12-4
abundance: many
j_gene: TRBJ2-7
CDR3aa: CASSSDNGRYEQYF
CDR3nt: TGTGCCAGCAGTTCCGACAACGGGAGGTACGAGCAGTACTTC

d_gene: .
v_gene: TRBV18
abundance: few
j_gene: TRBJ1-1
CDR3aa: CASSPPGDTEAFF
CDR3nt: TGTGCCAGCTCACCACCGGGGGACACTGAAGCTTTCTTT

d_gene: .
v_gene: TRBV10-3
abundance: few
j_gene: TRBJ1-1
CDR3aa: CAISATEGNSEAFF
CDR3nt: TGTGCCATCAGTGCAACGGAAGGAAACTCTGAAGCTTTCTTT

d_gene: .
v_gene: TRBV3-1
abundance: many
j_gene: TRBJ1-2
CDR3aa: CASSGGYTF
CDR3nt: TGTGCCAGCAGCGGAGGCTACACCTTC

d_gene: .
v_gene: TRBV29-1
abundance: .
j_gene: TRBJ1-4
CDR3aa: CSVEFNREEKLFF
CDR3nt: TGCAGCGTTGAATTTAACAGAGAGGAAAAACTGTTTTTT

d_gene: .
v_gene: TRBV5-1
abundance: .
j_gene: TRBJ2-3
CDR3aa: CASSSPRAHTDTQYF
CDR3nt: TGCGCCAGCAGCTCCCCCCGAGCCCACACAGATACGCAGTATTTT

d_gene: .
v_gene: TRBV10-2
abundance: few
j_gene: TRBJ1-1
CDR3aa: CASSAGENTEAFF
CDR3nt: TGCGCCAGCAGCGCGGGGGAGAACACTGAAGCTTTCTTT

d_gene: TRBD2
v_gene: TRBV18
abundance: .
j_gene: TRBJ2-1
CDR3aa: CASSPLVLAGVTPPSNEQFF
CDR3nt: TGTGCCAGCTCACCACTGGTACTAGCGGGAGTAACTCCACCGTCCAATGAGCAGTTCTTC

d_gene: TRBD1
v_gene: TRBV28
abundance: many
j_gene: TRBJ1-1
CDR3aa: CASSNPGQGSTEAFF
CDR3nt: TGTGCCAGCAGTAACCCGGGACAGGGAAGCACTGAAGCTTTCTTT

d_gene: .
v_gene: TRBV3-1
abundance: many
j_gene: TRBJ2-5
CDR3aa: CASSQAEGAKTQYF
CDR3nt: TGTGCCAGCAGCCAAGCGGAGGGCGCGAAGACCCAGTACTTC

d_gene: .
v_gene: TRBV6-1
abundance: many
j_gene: TRBJ1-5
CDR3aa: CASSEGVGVQHF
CDR3nt: TGTGCCAGCAGTGAAGGTGTAGGGGTACAGCATTTT

d_gene: .
v_gene: TRBV11-3
abundance: few
j_gene: TRBJ1-3
CDR3aa: CASSSDRTSGNTIYF
CDR3nt: TGTGCCAGCAGCTCGGACAGAACCTCTGGAAACACCATATATTTT

d_gene: .
v_gene: TRBV5-4
abundance: many
j_gene: TRBJ2-5
CDR3aa: CASSLGDRTHGETQYF
CDR3nt: TGTGCCAGCAGCTTGGGGGATAGGACCCATGGGGAGACCCAGTACTTC

d_gene: .
v_gene: TRBV4-1
abundance: .
j_gene: TRBJ2-7
CDR3aa: CASSQEGIGAGIDEQYF
CDR3nt: TGCGCCAGCAGCCAAGAAGGGATCGGGGCAGGGATCGACGAGCAGTACTTC

d_gene: .
v_gene: TRBV5-1
abundance: .
j_gene: TRBJ2-1
CDR3aa: CASSRLGEQFF
CDR3nt: TGCGCCAGCAGCCGACTAGGAGAGCAGTTCTTC

d_gene: .
v_gene: TRBV18
abundance: .
j_gene: TRBJ2-3
CDR3aa: CASSPLTKATDTQYF
CDR3nt: TGTGCCAGCTCCCCCCTAACAAAAGCCACAGATACGCAGTATTTT

d_gene: .
v_gene: TRBV12-3/TRBV12-4
abundance: once
j_gene: TRBJ1-6
CDR3aa: CASRDGRRSYNSPLHF
CDR3nt: TGTGCCAGCAGGGATGGCAGGCGCTCCTATAATTCACCCCTCCACTTT

d_gene: TRBD1
v_gene: TRBV18
abundance: few
j_gene: TRBJ2-1
CDR3aa: CASSPRTGAGNNEQFF
CDR3nt: TGTGCCAGCTCACCAAGGACAGGGGCAGGAAACAATGAGCAGTTCTTC

d_gene: .
v_gene: TRBV20-1
abundance: many
j_gene: TRBJ2-1
CDR3aa: CSARGGTYSYNEQFF
CDR3nt: TGCAGTGCTAGAGGAGGGACTTACTCCTACAATGAGCAGTTCTTC